This entry concerns a single T cell receptor (beta chain). The germline gives CDR1 LGHNA, CDR2 YNFKEQ. Trimming removed 1 base from V and 6 bases from J; junction bases left unmatched: 7. The CDR3 sequence is 18 residues long. This sample stems from a study of blood T cell repertoires in COVID-19. Study information: COVID-19 samples, acute and convalescent, were from the United States, Italy and Spain. Sample material is recorded as cDNA or gDNA derived from T cells, B-cell-depleted T cells, or PBMCs.

Clones were read by immunoSEQ multiplex PCR, and TCRdb kept only the in-frame ones, dropping some. Of about 160,000 clones listed, 82% are singletons. Seattle patients were enrolled during active infection and followed longitudinally. The rearrangement joins TRBV4-2 to TRBJ2-1; 15 positions match TRBD2. Sequenced sample: peripheral blood. The source of this sequence is a woman between 40 and 50 years old with COVID-19, enrolled during active disease. CDR3 nucleotides: TGTGCCAGCAGCCAAGGGACTAGCGGGGGGGCTCTATTCAATGAGCAGTTCTTC. It translates to CASSQGTSGGALFNEQFF.